Following are 13 T cell receptor beta chains from one sample sequenced in a study of beta chain features in type 1 diabetes. Every isolated RNA sample was fully reverse transcribed, so sequencing captured expressed TCRB transcripts. The repertoire was sequenced with immunoSEQ multiplex PCR; TCRdb's copy has only in-frame clones and lacks some. In the table there are 35,000 to 50,000 clones, approximately 49% of which are singletons. What was sequenced was stem cell memory CD4+ T cells from blood. The receptors come from a woman in her thirties in good health.

The chain joins TRBV11-2 to TRBJ2-5, with 12 bases lining up with TRBD2. This CDR3 comprises 17 residues. J was trimmed by 7 bases and V by 0 bases; bases with no gene match: 9. Germline-derived CDR1 and CDR2 are SGHAT and FQNNGV. The CDR3 coding sequence is TGTGCCAGCAGCTTAGATCATGGGCTAGCGGGAGGGCGGACCCAGTACTTC. Translated, it gives CASSLDHGLAGGRTQYF. Based on the CDR3 plus reference TRBV11-2 and TRBJ2-5, the full variable domain is EAGVAQSPRYKIIEKRQSVAFWCNPISGHATLYWYQQILGQGPKLLIQFQNNGVVDDSQLPKDRFSAERLKGVDSTLKIQPAKLEDSAVYLCASSLDHGLAGGRTQYFGPGTRLLVL.

The chain has TRBV30 and TRBJ2-2, with D perhaps matching TRBD2 (5 bases). With 8 bases removed from V and 2 bases from J, the gap between germline ends came to 18 bases. Germline V gene lookup returns CDR1 GTSNPN and CDR2 SVGIG (reference sequence). The CDR3 extends over 15 amino acids. Written as DNA, the CDR3 is TGTGCCATAGCGACGTTTCTACCCAACACCGGGGAGCTGTTTTTT. Protein sequence: CAIATFLPNTGELFF.

This chain uses TRBV11-2 with TRBJ2-7; TRBD2 matches at 12 bases. The V and J ends lost 1 base and 2 bases, in that order; junction bases with no gene match: 0. CDR1 is SGHAT and CDR2 is FQNNGV in the germline V gene. The CDR3 is 15 residues long. The CDR3 nucleotides read TGTGCCAGCAGCTTAGGACTAGCGGGAGCCTACGAGCAGTACTTC. Protein: CASSLGLAGAYEQYF.

This clone was picked up one time. CDR3 loop: CASSSGLARHSYEQYF. The DNA for the CDR3 is TGTGCCAGCAGCTCGGGACTAGCGCGACACTCCTACGAGCAGTACTTC. V usage is TRBV11-2 and J usage is TRBJ2-7; TRBD2 matches 10 bases. This CDR3 spans 16 amino acids. The V and J ends lost 4 bases and 0 bases, in that order; junction bases with no gene match: 6. Germline V gene sequence: CDR1 SGHAT, CDR2 FQNNGV.

CDR3 loop: CASSPQTAESGANVLTF. CDR3 coding DNA: TGTGCCAGCTCACCACAGACAGCCGAATCTGGGGCCAACGTCCTGACTTTC. The V and J genes are TRBV18 and TRBJ2-6; a weak D match, TRBD1 (5 bases). CDR3 length: 17 amino acids. Germline loops: CDR1 KGHSH, CDR2 LQKENI. The V end lost 1 base, the J end lost 1 base, and 11 bases lay between the germline ends.

V is TRBV7-9 and J is TRBJ2-7; possible D gene TRBD2, 6 bases. The germline V gene encodes CDR1 SEHNR and CDR2 FQNEAQ (reference sequence). V was cut by 5 bases and J by 6 bases, with 23 bases left in between. The CDR3 is 16 amino acids. As DNA, the CDR3 is TGTGCCAGCAGCGGAGGGGACGTCGGAAGTCTGCTCGAGCAGTACTTC. Its protein product is CASSGGDVGSLLEQYF.

This rearrangement joins TRBV28 to TRBJ2-3; maybe TRBD2 (6 bases). Germline-derived CDR1 and CDR2 are MDHEN and SYDVKM. This CDR3 contains 13 residues. Trimming took 10 bases from V and 1 from J, leaving 12 bases between them. Here the CDR3 DNA reads TGTGCCACCTCGACGGGGGGCACAGATACGCAGTATTTT. As protein: CATSTGGTDTQYF.

V usage is TRBV4-3 and J usage is TRBJ2-2; maybe TRBD1 (5 bases). The CDR3 extends over 14 amino acids. Germline V CDR1 and CDR2: LGHNA, YSLEER. V was cut by 2 bases and J by 5 bases, with 9 bases left in between. CDR3 residues: CASSQRTLTGELFF. CDR3 in DNA: TGCGCCAGCAGCCAAAGGACACTGACCGGGGAGCTGTTTTTT.

The chain couples TRBV2 to TRBJ2-3; possibly TRBD1 for D (5 bases). In germline, CDR1 is SNHLY, CDR2 FYNNEI. V lost 3 bases, J lost 6 bases, and 19 bases lay in between. The CDR3 is made up of 16 amino acids. As DNA, the CDR3 is TGTGCCAGCAGTGATGGTCAGCCGCCAGGGTCGGATACGCAGTATTTT. This translates into CASSDGQPPGSDTQYF. The full variable domain, completed using reference TRBV2 and TRBJ2-3, is EPEVTQTPSHQVTQMGQEVILRCVPISNHLYFYWYRQILGQKVEFLVSFYNNEISEKSEIFDDQFSVERPDGSNFTLKIRSTKLEDSAMYFCASSDGQPPGSDTQYFGPGTRLTVL.

This clone was counted between two and nine times. The CDR3 DNA reads TGTGCCAGCAGCTTAGCCCTGGCGGTTCATGAGCAGTTCTTC. As protein: CASSLALAVHEQFF. The chain is built from TRBV11-2 and TRBJ2-1; D gene unclear. The germline CDR1 and CDR2 sequences are SGHAT and FQNNGV. V was clipped by 1 base and J by 8 bases, with 12 bases between them. The CDR3 loop spans 14 amino acids. The full variable domain, with the rest looked up from reference TRBV11-2 and TRBJ2-1, is EAGVAQSPRYKIIEKRQSVAFWCNPISGHATLYWYQQILGQGPKLLIQFQNNGVVDDSQLPKDRFSAERLKGVDSTLKIQPAKLEDSAVYLCASSLALAVHEQFFGPGTRLTVL.

This clone turned up a few times. V usage is TRBV5-4 and J usage is TRBJ2-5, with TRBD1 matching over 9 bases. Germline-derived CDR1 and CDR2 are SGHNT and YYREEE (reference sequence). The CDR3 covers 16 residues. V shed 4 bases and J 5 bases; nucleotides not matched to a gene: 12. DNA for the CDR3: TGTGCCAGCAGCCCCGGCGGGACAGGGCTGGCGGAGACCCAGTACTTC. Its protein is CASSPGGTGLAETQYF.

This clone was counted a few times. This chain connects TRBV18 to TRBJ2-6; 8 bases are a match to TRBD1. Germline assignment: CDR1 KGHSH and CDR2 LQKENI. Losses at the gene ends were 1 base for V and 2 bases for J; bases not matched to a gene: 10. The CDR3 runs to 19 residues. The CDR3 sequence is CASSPLVDRGSAGANVLTF. The CDR3 coding sequence is TGTGCCAGCTCACCACTGGTTGACAGGGGATCGGCTGGGGCCAACGTCCTGACTTTC.

J is TRBJ2-1 and V is TRBV5-4; 7 positions agree with TRBD2. The junction had 6 bases not matched to a gene; V was cut back by 1 base and J by 2 bases. This CDR3 has 16 amino acids. CDR1 and CDR2 (germline): SGHNT, YYREEE (reference sequence). DNA for the CDR3: TGTGCCAGCAGCTTGCCCCCTAGCGGAGCCTACAATGAGCAGTTCTTC. Translation: CASSLPPSGAYNEQFF.